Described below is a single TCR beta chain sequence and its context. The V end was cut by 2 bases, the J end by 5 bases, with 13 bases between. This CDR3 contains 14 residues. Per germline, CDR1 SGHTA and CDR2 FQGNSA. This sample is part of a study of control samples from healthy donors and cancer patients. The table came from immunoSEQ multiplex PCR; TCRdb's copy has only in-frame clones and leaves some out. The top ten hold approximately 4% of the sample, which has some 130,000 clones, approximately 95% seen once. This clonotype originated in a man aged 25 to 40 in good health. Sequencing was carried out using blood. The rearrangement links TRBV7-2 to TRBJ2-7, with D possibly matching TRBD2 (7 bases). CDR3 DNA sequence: TGTGCCAGCAGCTTACGTGGGGGGGCGGACGAGCAGTACTTC. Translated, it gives CASSLRGGADEQYF.